Below, 17 T cell receptor beta chains from the same sample are listed, as sequenced in a study of low-dose radiotherapy and immunotherapy resistance in tumors. Primers targeting TRAV and TRBV primed first-strand cDNA, covering alpha and beta chains. TCRs were put through approximately 21 PCR cycles of amplification with Phusion. A constant-region primer and the V-primer adapter served as the primer pair. Each CDR3 protein is one row after TCRdb ran MiXCR on the reads. The data hold 54,000 or so distinct CDR3 sequences, with approximately 25% observed a single time. Documented time point: before trial treatment. Sequencing used PBMCs, obtained before treatment. The source of these receptors is a male donor with prostate cancer.

This clonotype has ten or more counts. This chain uses TRBV7-8 with TRBJ2-5; D not resolved. Germline V gene data show CDR1 as SGHVS and CDR2 as FQNEAQ. The CDR3 runs to 12 residues. Trimming took off 7 bases at V and 2 bases at J, with 8 bases between the two ends. CDR3 residues: CASTPHQETQYF. CDR3 coding DNA: TGTGCCAGCACCCCCCATCAAGAGACCCAGTACTTC.

This clonotype was detected many times. The chain combines TRBV28 with TRBJ2-5; D is unresolved. Trimming cost V 3 bases and J 5 bases, with 10 bases left between them. Germline V gene lookup returns CDR1 MDHEN and CDR2 SYDVKM. The CDR3 has 13 residues. The CDR3 is CASSLLKEETQYF. In nucleotides, the CDR3 is TGTGCCAGCAGTTTGCTCAAGGAGGAGACCCAGTACTTC.

At least ten counts were recorded for this clonotype. The chain couples TRBV28 to TRBJ2-7; D is undetermined. From germline, CDR1 is MDHEN and CDR2 SYDVKM. Trimming stripped 6 bases from V and 4 bases from J, with 10 bases between. CDR3 length equals 12 residues. The CDR3 DNA reads TGTGCCAGCAGCCTGTCAGATTACGAGCAGTACTTC. This encodes CASSLSDYEQYF.

The chain combines TRBV6-2 or TRBV6-3 with TRBJ2-2, with a tentative D call TRBD1 (6 bases). The CDR3 loop spans 14 amino acids. Germline V lookup: CDR1 MNHEY, CDR2 SVGEGT. The ends were cut back, 5 bases at V and 3 bases at J, with 10 bases in the middle. This CDR3 is CASSPRQDTGELFF. In DNA, the CDR3 is TGTGCCAGCAGTCCCCGACAGGACACCGGGGAGCTGTTTTTT.

The genes are TRBV28 and TRBJ2-3; D is possibly TRBD2 (6 bases). Trimming left V 6 bases short and J 4 bases short, with 14 bases between. CDR1 is MDHEN, CDR2 SYDVKM, per germline. CDR3 length: 14 residues. The CDR3 nucleotides are TGTGCCAGCAGAACCCTACTAGCACCAGATACGCAGTATTTT. Amino acid sequence: CASRTLLAPDTQYF.

This clonotype came up a few times. The chain joins TRBV9 to TRBJ2-2; 14 nucleotides align to TRBD2. Germline V lookup: CDR1 SGDLS, CDR2 YYNGEE. The CDR3 loop spans 20 amino acids. V shed 0 bases, J shed 3 bases, and the junction held 10 bases outside the gene matches. The CDR3 sequence is CASSVVGGTSGSKYTGELFF. The CDR3 DNA sequence: TGTGCCAGCAGCGTAGTAGGGGGGACTAGCGGGAGTAAGTACACCGGGGAGCTGTTTTTT.

This clonotype has ten or more counts. The chain is built from TRBV19 and TRBJ2-7; 15 positions agree with TRBD2. This CDR3 region has 15 residues. Germline V CDR1 and CDR2: LNHDA, SQIVND (reference sequence). The V and J ends lost 4 bases and 7 bases, in that order; junction bases with no gene match: 5. This chain's CDR3 is CASSTGLAGGWEQYF. In DNA, the CDR3 is TGTGCCAGTAGTACGGGACTAGCGGGAGGTTGGGAGCAGTACTTC.

There are many counts of this clonotype. This chain links TRBV28 with TRBJ1-5; the D is unclear. The CDR3 runs 12 residues. Trimming pared 2 bases from V and 11 bases from J, leaving 10 bases between. The germline gives CDR1 MDHEN, CDR2 SYDVKM. This chain's CDR3 is CASSLDTLTQHF. In DNA form, the CDR3 reads TGTGCCAGCAGTTTAGATACCCTGACCCAGCATTTT.

The table lists this clonotype with many counts. This chain connects TRBV11-2 to TRBJ2-7; 7 nucleotides line up with TRBD1. Germline V CDR1 and CDR2: SGHAT, FQNNGV. This CDR3 region has 15 residues. Germline trimming cut 6 bases from V and 1 base from J; bases unmatched to any gene: 9. The CDR3 protein is CASSATPDRSYEQYF. CDR3 sequence (DNA): TGTGCCAGCAGTGCTACACCGGACAGGTCCTACGAGCAGTACTTC.

This clonotype was seen many times. The J gene is TRBJ2-1, the V gene TRBV27; TRBD1 or TRBD2 may be the D gene (6 bases each). The CDR3 consists of 14 residues. The germline V gene has CDR1 MNHEY and CDR2 SMNVEV (reference sequence). V was trimmed by 2 bases and J by 7 bases, leaving 12 bases between them. CDR3 nucleotides: TGTGCCAGCAGTTTAAGGAGGGGGGTGAATGAGCAGTTCTTC. Its protein product is CASSLRRGVNEQFF.

This clonotype was recorded only once. V and J are TRBV30 and TRBJ2-7; TRBD1 agrees at 7 bases. Unmatched junction bases numbered 4, after V lost 2 bases and J lost 6 bases. The CDR3 length is 12 residues. Germline loops: CDR1 GTSNPN, CDR2 SVGIG (reference sequence). CDR3 residues: CAWSPRTGEQYF. DNA for the CDR3: TGTGCCTGGAGTCCAAGGACAGGCGAGCAGTACTTC.

This clonotype was recorded a few times. V usage is TRBV5-4 and J usage is TRBJ2-3, with 12 nucleotides matching TRBD2. V shed 5 bases, J shed 4 bases, and the junction held 11 bases outside the gene matches. Germline CDR1 is SGHNT and CDR2 is YYREEE (reference sequence). CDR3 length: 17 amino acids. In DNA, the CDR3 is TGTGCCAGCAGTCCCCCGACTAGCGGGAGTTGGGCAGATACGCAGTATTTT. Protein: CASSPPTSGSWADTQYF.

This chain uses TRBV2 with TRBJ1-1; D call uncertain. Germline CDR1 is SNHLY and CDR2 is FYNNEI. Trimming took off 7 bases at V and 1 base at J, with 22 bases between the two ends. The length of the CDR3 is 17 residues. The DNA for the CDR3 is TGTGCCAGCAAGGGCCACAGAACCCCCTTGCGGAACACTGAAGCTTTCTTT. It translates to CASKGHRTPLRNTEAFF.

This clonotype was recorded a few times. V usage is TRBV23-1 and J usage is TRBJ1-1; D is unclear. Being an ORF, TRBV23-1 has a function that is uncertain. The V gene lost 0 bases and the J gene lost 5 bases, with 19 bases spanning the gap. CDR3 size: 17 residues. This CDR3 is CASSQSLRQTSGTEAFF. The CDR3, as DNA: TGCGCCAGCAGTCAATCTTTGAGGCAGACCTCGGGGACTGAAGCTTTCTTT.

Many counts were recorded for this clonotype. This sequence joins TRBV3-1 and TRBJ1-1; D possibly corresponds to TRBD1 (5 bases). Germline V lookup: CDR1 LGHDT, CDR2 YNNKEL (reference sequence). The CDR3 is 13 amino acids. V dropped 1 base and J dropped 5 bases, with 8 bases sitting between them. Here the CDR3 reads CASSQGTRTEAFF. The CDR3 DNA sequence: TGTGCCAGCAGCCAAGGGACACGGACTGAAGCTTTCTTT.

The gene calls are TRBV11-2 and TRBJ1-4, with D hard to call. The CDR3 spans 17 residues. Deletions cut 0 bases from V and 0 bases from J, with 11 bases between. The V gene's germline CDR1 is SGHAT and CDR2 FQNNGV. The CDR3 is CASSLDLRRATNEKLFF. CDR3 coding DNA: TGTGCCAGCAGCTTAGATTTACGGCGAGCAACTAATGAAAAACTGTTTTTT.

This clonotype was counted a few times. This chain uses TRBV20-1 with TRBJ2-5; 9 bases line up with TRBD1. The V gene's germline CDR1 is DFQATT and CDR2 SNEGSKA (reference sequence). Trimming at V came to 6 bases and at J to 4 bases, leaving 3 bases not matched to a gene. The CDR3 spans 12 residues. CDR3 amino acids: CSARTGVETQYF. The CDR3 DNA follows: TGCAGTGCAAGGACAGGGGTAGAGACCCAGTACTTC.